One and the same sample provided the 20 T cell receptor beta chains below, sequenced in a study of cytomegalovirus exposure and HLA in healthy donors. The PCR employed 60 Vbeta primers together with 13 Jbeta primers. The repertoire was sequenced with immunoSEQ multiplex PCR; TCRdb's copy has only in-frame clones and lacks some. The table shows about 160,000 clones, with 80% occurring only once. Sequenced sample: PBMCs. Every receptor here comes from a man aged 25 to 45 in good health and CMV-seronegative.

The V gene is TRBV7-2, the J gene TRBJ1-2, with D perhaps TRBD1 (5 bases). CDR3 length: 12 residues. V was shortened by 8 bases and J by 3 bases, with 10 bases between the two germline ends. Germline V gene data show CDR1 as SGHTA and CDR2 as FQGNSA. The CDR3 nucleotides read TGTGCCAGCTTTGAAGGGGACTATGGCTACACCTTC. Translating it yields CASFEGDYGYTF.

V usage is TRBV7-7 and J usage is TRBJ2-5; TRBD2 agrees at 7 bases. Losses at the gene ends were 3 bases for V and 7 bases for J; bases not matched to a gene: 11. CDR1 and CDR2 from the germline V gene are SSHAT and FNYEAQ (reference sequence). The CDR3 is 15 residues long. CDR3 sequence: CASSFRGASGGTQYF. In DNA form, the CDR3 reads TGTGCCAGCAGCTTCCGAGGGGCTAGCGGAGGGACCCAGTACTTC.

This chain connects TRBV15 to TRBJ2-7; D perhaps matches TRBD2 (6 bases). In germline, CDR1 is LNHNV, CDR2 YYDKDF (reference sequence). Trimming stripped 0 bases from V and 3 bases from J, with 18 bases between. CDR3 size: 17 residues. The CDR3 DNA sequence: TGTGCCACCAGCAGAGATCCTCGCACCACTAGCCGCTACGAGCAGTACTTC. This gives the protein CATSRDPRTTSRYEQYF. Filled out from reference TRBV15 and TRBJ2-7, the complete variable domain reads DAMVIQNPRYQVTQFGKPVTLSCSQTLNHNVMYWYQQKSSQAPKLLFHYYDKDFNNEADTPDNFQSRRPNTSFCFLDIRSPGLGDTAMYLCATSRDPRTTSRYEQYFGPGTRLTVT.

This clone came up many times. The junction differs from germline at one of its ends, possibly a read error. CDR3 residues: CASRLFGDSNQPQHF. CDR3 sequence (DNA): TGTGCCAGCAGATTATTCGGGGATAGCAATCAGCCCCAGCATTTT. The chain recombines TRBV28 with TRBJ1-5; no definite D call. Per germline, CDR1 MDHEN and CDR2 SYDVKM. This CDR3 spans 15 amino acids.

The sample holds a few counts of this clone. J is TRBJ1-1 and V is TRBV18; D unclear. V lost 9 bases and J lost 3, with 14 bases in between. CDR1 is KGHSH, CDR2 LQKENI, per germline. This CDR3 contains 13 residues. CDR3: CASQEGRDTEAFF. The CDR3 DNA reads TGTGCCAGTCAAGAAGGGAGGGACACTGAAGCTTTCTTT.

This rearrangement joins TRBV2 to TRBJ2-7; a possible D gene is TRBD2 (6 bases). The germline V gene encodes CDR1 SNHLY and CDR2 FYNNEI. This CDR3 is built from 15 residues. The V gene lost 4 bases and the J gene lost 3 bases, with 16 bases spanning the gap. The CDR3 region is CASSALGAGNYEQYF. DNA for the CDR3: TGTGCCAGCAGTGCCCTCGGAGCGGGCAACTACGAGCAGTACTTC. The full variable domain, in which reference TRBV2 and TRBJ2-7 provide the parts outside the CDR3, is EPEVTQTPSHQVTQMGQEVILRCVPISNHLYFYWYRQILGQKVEFLVSFYNNEISEKSEIFDDQFSVERPDGSNFTLKIRSTKLEDSAMYFCASSALGAGNYEQYFGPGTRLTVT.

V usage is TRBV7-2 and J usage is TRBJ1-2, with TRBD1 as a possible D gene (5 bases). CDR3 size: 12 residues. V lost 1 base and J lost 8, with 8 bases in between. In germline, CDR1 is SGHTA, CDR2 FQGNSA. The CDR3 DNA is TGTGCCAGCAGCTTAGAACGGGGGGGCTACACCTTC. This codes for CASSLERGGYTF.

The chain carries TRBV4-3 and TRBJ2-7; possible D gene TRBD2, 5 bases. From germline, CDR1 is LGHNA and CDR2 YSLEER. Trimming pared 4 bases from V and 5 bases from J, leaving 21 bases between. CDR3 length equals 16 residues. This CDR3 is CASSPHPRGVGDEQYF. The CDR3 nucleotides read TGCGCCAGCAGCCCCCACCCCCGGGGAGTTGGGGACGAGCAGTACTTC.

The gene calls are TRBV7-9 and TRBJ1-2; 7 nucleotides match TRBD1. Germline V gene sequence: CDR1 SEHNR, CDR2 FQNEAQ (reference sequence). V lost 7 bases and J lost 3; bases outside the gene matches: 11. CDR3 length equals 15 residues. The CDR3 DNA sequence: TGTGCCAGCACCAAAGACAGGGTCCGGGACTATGGCTACACCTTC. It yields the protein CASTKDRVRDYGYTF.

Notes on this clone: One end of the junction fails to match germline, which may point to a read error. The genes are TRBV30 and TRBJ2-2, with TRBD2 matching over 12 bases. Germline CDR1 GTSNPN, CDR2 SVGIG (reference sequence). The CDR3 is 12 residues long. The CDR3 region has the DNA TGCGGACTAGCGGGAATCGGCGGGGAGCTGTTTTTT. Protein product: CGLAGIGGELFF. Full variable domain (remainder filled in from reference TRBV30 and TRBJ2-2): SQTIHQWPATLVQPVGSPLSLECTVEGTSNPNLYWYRQAAGRGLQLLFYSVGIGQISSEVPQNLSASRPQDRQFILSSKKLLLSDSGFYLCGLAGIGGELFFGEGSRLTVL.

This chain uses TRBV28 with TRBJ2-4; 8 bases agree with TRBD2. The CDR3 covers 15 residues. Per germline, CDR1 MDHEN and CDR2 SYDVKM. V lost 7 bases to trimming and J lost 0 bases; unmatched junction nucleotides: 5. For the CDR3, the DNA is TGTGCCAGCAACTCCGGGACTAGAGCCAAAAACATTCAGTACTTC. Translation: CASNSGTRAKNIQYF.

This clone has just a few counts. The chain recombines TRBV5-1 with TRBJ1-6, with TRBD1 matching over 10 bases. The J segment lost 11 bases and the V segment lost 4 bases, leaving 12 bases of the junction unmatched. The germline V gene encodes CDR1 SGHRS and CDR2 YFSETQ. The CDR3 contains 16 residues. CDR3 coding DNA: TGCGCCAGCAGCCCCGAAAGGAGGGACAGGGGTACACCCCTCCACTTT. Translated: CASSPERRDRGTPLHF.

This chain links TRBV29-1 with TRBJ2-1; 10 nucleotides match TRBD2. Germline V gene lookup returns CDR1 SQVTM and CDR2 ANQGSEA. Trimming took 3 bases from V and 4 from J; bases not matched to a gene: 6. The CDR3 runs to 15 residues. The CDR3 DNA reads TGCAGCGTTGACCCTAGCGGGAGAGGGTACAATGAGCAGTTCTTC. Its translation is CSVDPSGRGYNEQFF.

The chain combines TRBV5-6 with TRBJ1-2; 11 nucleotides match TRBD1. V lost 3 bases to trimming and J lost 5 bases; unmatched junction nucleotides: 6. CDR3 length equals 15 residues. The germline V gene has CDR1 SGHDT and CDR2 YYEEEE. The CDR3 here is CASSSGQGADYGYTF. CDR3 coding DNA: TGTGCCAGCAGCTCCGGACAGGGGGCAGATTATGGCTACACCTTC.

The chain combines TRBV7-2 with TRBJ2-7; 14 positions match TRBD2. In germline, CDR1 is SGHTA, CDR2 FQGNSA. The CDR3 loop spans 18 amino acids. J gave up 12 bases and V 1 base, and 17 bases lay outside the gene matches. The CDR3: CASSLGPSPDRTSGGWYF. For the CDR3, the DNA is TGTGCCAGCAGCTTAGGCCCCTCCCCTGATAGGACTAGCGGGGGGTGGTACTTC.

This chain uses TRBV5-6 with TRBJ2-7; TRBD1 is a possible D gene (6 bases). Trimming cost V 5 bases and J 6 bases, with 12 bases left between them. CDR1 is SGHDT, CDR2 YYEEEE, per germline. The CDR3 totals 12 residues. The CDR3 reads CASSRTGFEQYF. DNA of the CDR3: TGTGCCAGCAGTAGAACAGGGTTCGAGCAGTACTTC.

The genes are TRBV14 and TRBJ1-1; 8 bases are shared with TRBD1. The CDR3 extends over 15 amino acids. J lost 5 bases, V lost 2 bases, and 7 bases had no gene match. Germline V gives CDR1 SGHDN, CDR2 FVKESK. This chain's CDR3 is CASSQSRTGWTEAFF. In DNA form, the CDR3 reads TGTGCCAGCAGCCAATCCCGGACAGGGTGGACTGAAGCTTTCTTT.

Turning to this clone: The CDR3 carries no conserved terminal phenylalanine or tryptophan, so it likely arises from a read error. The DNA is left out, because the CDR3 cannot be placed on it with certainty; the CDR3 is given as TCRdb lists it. The CDR3 sequence is CASSSKLAGVPLL. The chain combines TRBV6-6 with TRBJ2-3; whether TRBD2, the table's D call, matches the DNA was not checked. The CDR3 contains 13 residues when both ends are counted. Germline V gene lookup returns CDR1 MNHNY and CDR2 SVGAGI (reference sequence).

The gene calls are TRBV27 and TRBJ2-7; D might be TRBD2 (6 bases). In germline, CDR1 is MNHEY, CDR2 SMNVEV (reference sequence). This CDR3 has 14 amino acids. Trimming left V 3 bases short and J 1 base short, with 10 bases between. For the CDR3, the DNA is TGTGCCAGCAGTTTTTGGGGGGAATCCTACGAGCAGTACTTC. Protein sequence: CASSFWGESYEQYF.

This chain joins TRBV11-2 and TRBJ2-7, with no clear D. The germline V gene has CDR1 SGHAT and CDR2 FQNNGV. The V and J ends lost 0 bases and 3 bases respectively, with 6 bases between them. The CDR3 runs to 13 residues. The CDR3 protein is CASSLDGSYEQYF. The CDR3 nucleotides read TGTGCCAGCAGCTTAGACGGTAGCTACGAGCAGTACTTC.